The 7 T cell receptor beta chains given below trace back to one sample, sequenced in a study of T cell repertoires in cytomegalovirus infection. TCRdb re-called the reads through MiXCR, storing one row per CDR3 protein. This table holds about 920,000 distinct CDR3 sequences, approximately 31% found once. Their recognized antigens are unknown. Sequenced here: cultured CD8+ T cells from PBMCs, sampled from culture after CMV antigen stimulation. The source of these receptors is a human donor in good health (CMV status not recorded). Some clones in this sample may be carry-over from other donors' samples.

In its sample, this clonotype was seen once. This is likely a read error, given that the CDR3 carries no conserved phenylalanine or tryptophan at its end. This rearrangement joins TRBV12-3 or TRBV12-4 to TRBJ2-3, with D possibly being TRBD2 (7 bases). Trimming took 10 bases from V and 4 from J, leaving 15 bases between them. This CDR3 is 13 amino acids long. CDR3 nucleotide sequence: TGTGCCACGGAGGGGGGGATGGCAGATACGCAGTATTCT. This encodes CATEGGMADTQYS.

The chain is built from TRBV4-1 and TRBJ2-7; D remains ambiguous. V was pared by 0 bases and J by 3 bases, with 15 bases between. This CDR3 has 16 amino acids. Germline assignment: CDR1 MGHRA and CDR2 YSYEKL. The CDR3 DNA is TGCGCCAGCAGCCAAGATCGCTCATTCACTCTCTACGAGCAGTACTTC. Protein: CASSQDRSFTLYEQYF.

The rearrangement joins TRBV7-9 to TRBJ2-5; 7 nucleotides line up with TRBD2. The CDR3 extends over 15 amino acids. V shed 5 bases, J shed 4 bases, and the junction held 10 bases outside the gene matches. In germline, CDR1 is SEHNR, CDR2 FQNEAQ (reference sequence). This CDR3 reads CASSTSDVAGETQYF. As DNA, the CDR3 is TGTGCCAGCAGCACCTCGGACGTAGCGGGAGAGACCCAGTACTTC. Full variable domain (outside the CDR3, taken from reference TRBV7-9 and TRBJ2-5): DTGVSQNPRHKITKRGQNVTFRCDPISEHNRLYWYRQTLGQGPEFLTYFQNEAQLEKSRLLSDRFSAERPKGSFSTLEIQRTEQGDSAMYLCASSTSDVAGETQYFGPGTRLLVL.

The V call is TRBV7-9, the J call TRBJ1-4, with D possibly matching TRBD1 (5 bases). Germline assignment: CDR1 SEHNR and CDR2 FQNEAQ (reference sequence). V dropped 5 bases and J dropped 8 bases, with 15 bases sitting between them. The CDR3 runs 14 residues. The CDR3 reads CASSPQVGREKLFF. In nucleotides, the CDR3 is TGTGCCAGCAGCCCCCAAGTGGGGCGAGAAAAACTGTTTTTT. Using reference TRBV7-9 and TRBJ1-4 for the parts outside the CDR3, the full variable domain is DTGVSQNPRHKITKRGQNVTFRCDPISEHNRLYWYRQTLGQGPEFLTYFQNEAQLEKSRLLSDRFSAERPKGSFSTLEIQRTEQGDSAMYLCASSPQVGREKLFFGSGTQLSVL.

The CDR3 is CATRTDWGSNQPQHF. The CDR3 nucleotides read TGTGCCACCAGAACTGACTGGGGTTCCAATCAGCCCCAGCATTTT. The chain joins TRBV15 to TRBJ1-5; D remains unclear. The V end was cut by 6 bases, the J end by 3 bases, with 15 bases between. There are 15 residues in the CDR3. Looked up from germline, CDR1 is LNHNV and CDR2 is YYDKDF (reference sequence).

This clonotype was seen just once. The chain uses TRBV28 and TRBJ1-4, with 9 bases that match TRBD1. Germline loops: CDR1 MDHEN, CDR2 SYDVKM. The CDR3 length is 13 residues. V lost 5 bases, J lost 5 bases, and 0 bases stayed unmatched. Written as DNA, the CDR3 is TGTGCCAGCAGTGGGACAGGGAATGAAAAACTGTTTTTT. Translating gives CASSGTGNEKLFF.

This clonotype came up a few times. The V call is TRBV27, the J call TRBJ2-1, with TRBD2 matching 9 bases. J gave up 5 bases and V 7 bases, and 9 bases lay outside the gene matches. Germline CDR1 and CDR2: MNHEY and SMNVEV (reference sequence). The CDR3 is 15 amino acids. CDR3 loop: CASTISGGLNNEQFF. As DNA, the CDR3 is TGTGCCAGCACCATAAGCGGGGGGCTAAACAATGAGCAGTTCTTC.